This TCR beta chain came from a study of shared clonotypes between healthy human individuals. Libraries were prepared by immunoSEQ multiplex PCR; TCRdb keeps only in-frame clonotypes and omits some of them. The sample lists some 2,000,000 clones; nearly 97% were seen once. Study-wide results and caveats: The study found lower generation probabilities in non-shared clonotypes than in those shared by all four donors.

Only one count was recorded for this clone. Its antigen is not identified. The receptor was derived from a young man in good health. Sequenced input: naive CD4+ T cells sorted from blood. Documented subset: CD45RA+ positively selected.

The CDR3 sequence is CASSLAPSHEQYF. The CDR3 DNA follows: TGTGCCAGCAGCTTGGCCCCTTCTCACGAGCAGTACTTC. The chain is built from TRBV5-4 and TRBJ2-7, with D unresolved. Deletions cut 0 bases from V and 5 bases from J, with 9 bases between. CDR3 length: 13 amino acids. Germline CDR1 is SGHNT and CDR2 is YYREEE (reference sequence).